One T cell receptor (beta chain) is described in this entry. Other nucleotide sequences in the sample specify the same CDR3. Germline values: CDR1 MNHEY, CDR2 SMNVEV (reference sequence). Unmatched junction bases numbered 5, after V lost 6 bases and J lost 3 bases. The CDR3 contains 14 residues. This specimen belongs to a study of cytomegalovirus exposure and HLA in healthy donors. PCR involved 60 Vbeta and 13 Jbeta primers. Original processing methods: About 10 million of some 80 million unique TCR beta chains were shared, per a later count. Sequencing was performed with immunoSEQ multiplex PCR; in TCRdb, only in-frame clones are kept and a portion is missing. V, J and clone size are those of that table, while D and trimming were read from the DNA. The data contain 140,000 to 150,000 clones, more than 7.5% of them seen just once; the ten biggest clones take up under 2%.

The V and J genes are TRBV27 and TRBJ1-1, with 9 bases fitting TRBD1. This clonotype was sampled from a man aged 50 or older in good health and CMV-seronegative. Sequencing input: PBMCs. CDR3 residues: CASSNTGGYTEAFF. The CDR3 nucleotides read TGTGCCAGCAGCAATACAGGGGGCTACACTGAAGCTTTCTTT.